This T cell receptor beta chain is from a study of T cells after yellow fever vaccination. TCRdb processed the 5' RACE reads anew with MiXCR; each CDR3 protein has one entry. The table records about 340,000 distinct CDR3 sequences, more than 8.5% of them present only once. This clonotype appeared a few times. The CDR3 has 17 amino acids. Trimming shortened V by 4 bases and J by 0 bases, and 17 bases separated the two germline ends. The V gene's germline CDR1 is MGHRA and CDR2 YSYEKL. The specimen comprised PBMCs, sampled on the day of the first yellow fever vaccination. V and J are TRBV4-1 and TRBJ2-3; D is possibly TRBD2 (5 bases). This TCR derives from a young man who received the YFV17D yellow fever vaccine. The CDR3 DNA reads TGCGCCAGCAGCCCCTATAACGACGGGGAAAGCACAGATACGCAGTATTTT. This encodes CASSPYNDGESTDTQYF.